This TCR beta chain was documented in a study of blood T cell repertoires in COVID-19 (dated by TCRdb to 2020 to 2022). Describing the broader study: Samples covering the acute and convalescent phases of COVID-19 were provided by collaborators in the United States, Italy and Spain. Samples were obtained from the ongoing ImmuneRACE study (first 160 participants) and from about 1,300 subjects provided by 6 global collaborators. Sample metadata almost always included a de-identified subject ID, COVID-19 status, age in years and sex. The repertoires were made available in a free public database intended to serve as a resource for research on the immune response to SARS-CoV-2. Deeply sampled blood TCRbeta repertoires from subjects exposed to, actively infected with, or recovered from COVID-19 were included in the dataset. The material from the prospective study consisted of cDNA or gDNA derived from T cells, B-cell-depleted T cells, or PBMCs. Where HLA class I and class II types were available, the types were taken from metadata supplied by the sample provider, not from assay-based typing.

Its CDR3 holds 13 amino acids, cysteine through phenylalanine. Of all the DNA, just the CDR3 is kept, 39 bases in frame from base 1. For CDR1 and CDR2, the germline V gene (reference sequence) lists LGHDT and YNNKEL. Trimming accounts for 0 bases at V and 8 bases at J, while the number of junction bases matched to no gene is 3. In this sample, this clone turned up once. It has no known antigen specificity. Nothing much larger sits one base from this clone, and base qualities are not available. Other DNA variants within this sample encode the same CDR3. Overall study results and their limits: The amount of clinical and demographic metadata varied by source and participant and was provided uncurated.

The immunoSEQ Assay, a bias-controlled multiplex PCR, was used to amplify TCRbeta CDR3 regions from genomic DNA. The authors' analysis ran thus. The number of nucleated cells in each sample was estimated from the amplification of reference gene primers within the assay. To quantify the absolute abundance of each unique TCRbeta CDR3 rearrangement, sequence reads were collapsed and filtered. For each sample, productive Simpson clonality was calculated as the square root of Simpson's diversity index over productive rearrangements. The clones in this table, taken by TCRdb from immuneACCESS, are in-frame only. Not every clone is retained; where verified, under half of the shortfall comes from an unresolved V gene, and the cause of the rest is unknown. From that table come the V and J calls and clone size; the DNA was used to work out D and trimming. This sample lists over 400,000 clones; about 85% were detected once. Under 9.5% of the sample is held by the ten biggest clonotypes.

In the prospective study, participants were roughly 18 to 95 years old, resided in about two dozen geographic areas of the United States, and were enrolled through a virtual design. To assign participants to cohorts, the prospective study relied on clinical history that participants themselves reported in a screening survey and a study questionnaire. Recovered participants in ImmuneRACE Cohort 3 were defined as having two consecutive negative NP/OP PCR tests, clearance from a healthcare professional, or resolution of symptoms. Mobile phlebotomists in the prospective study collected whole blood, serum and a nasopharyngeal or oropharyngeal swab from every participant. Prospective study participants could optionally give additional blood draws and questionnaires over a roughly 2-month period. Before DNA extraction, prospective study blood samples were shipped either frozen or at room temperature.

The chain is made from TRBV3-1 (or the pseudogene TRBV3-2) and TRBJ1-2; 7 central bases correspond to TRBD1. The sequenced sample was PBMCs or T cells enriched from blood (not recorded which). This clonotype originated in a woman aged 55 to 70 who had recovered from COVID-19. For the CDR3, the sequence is CASSQDKGAGYTF. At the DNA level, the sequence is TGTGCCAGCAGCCAAGATAAGGGGGCCGGCTACACCTTC.